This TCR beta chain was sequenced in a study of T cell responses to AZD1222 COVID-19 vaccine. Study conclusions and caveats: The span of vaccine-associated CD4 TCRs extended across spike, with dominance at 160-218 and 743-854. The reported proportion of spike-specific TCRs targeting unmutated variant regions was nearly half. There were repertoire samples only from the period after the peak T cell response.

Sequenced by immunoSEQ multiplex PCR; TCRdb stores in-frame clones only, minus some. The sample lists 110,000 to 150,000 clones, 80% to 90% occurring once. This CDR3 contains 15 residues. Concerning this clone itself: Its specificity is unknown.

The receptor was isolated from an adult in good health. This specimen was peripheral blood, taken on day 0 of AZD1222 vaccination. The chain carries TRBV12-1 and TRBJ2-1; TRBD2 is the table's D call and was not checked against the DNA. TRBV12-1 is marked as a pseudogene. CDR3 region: CASSFRLAGGIEQFF. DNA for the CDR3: TGTGCCAGCAGCTTTAGACTAGCGGGAGGGATTGAGCAGTTCTTC.